One sample yielded the 29 T cell receptor beta chains listed below, sequenced in a study of T cell changes during pregnancy in multiple sclerosis. Sequenced by immunoSEQ multiplex PCR; TCRdb stores in-frame clones only, minus some. The sample shows approximately 32,000 clones, 75% to 90% of them seen only once. The source material was CD8+ T cells from peripheral blood mononuclear cells, sampled in the second trimester of pregnancy. The receptors shown here come from a female donor with multiple sclerosis, enrolled in a pregnancy study.

This chain connects TRBV7-9 to TRBJ1-2; no firm D call. The V gene lost 2 bases and the J gene lost 0 bases, with 16 bases spanning the gap. The CDR3 spans 17 residues. Per germline, CDR1 SEHNR and CDR2 FQNEAQ (reference sequence). This CDR3 is CASSLSFAGYTNYGYTF. CDR3 nucleotide sequence: TGTGCCAGCAGCTTATCATTTGCCGGGTACACTAACTATGGCTACACCTTC.

The V call is TRBV12-1, the J call TRBJ1-2. TRBV12-1 is marked as a pseudogene. The CDR3 is made up of 18 amino acids. CDR3 region: CASSFALIPPRLCYGYTF. The CDR3 nucleotides are TGTGCCAGCAGCTTTGCCCTTATCCCCCCCAGACTATGCTATGGCTACACCTTC.

The count of this clone is one. This chain connects TRBV27 to TRBJ2-3; D is perhaps TRBD1 (5 bases). V was cut by 7 bases and J by 5 bases, with 13 bases left in between. CDR1 and CDR2 from the germline V gene are MNHEY and SMNVEV (reference sequence). This CDR3 has 13 amino acids. The CDR3 protein is CASKGRAEDTQYF. CDR3 coding DNA: TGTGCCAGCAAGGGCAGGGCGGAAGATACGCAGTATTTT.

J is TRBJ2-3 and V is TRBV5-1, with 8 bases identical to TRBD2. CDR3 length: 14 amino acids. Germline CDR1 and CDR2: SGHRS and YFSETQ. V lost 8 bases and J lost 4; bases outside the gene matches: 9. CDR3 amino acids: CASNGRGGADTQYF. The CDR3 bases are TGCGCCAGTAACGGGAGGGGCGGCGCAGATACGCAGTATTTT.

V usage is TRBV5-1 and J usage is TRBJ1-2; D is undetermined. Trimming pared 4 bases from V and 8 bases from J, leaving 15 bases between. Germline V lookup: CDR1 SGHRS, CDR2 YFSETQ. The CDR3 is made up of 13 amino acids. CDR3 region: CASSAGGGEGYTF. The CDR3 region has the DNA TGCGCCAGCAGCGCAGGTGGCGGGGAAGGCTACACCTTC.

The chain employs TRBV7-9 and TRBJ2-5; no clear D. V lost 5 bases and J 5 bases, leaving 18 bases between the germline ends. The CDR3 covers 15 residues. CDR1 is SEHNR and CDR2 is FQNEAQ in the germline V gene (reference sequence). The CDR3 DNA reads as TGTGCCAGCAGCGCATCCCTCCTTGGGCAGGAGACCCAGTACTTC. This translates into CASSASLLGQETQYF.

The genes are TRBV14 and TRBJ1-5; 9 nucleotides agree with TRBD1. The germline V gene has CDR1 SGHDN and CDR2 FVKESK. The CDR3 is made up of 18 amino acids. With V trimmed by 4 bases and J by 1 base, 11 bases remained unmatched. The CDR3 DNA follows: TGTGCCAGCAGCCCCGGACAGGGGTTCAGAGTAAGCAATCAGCCCCAGCATTTT. Translation gives CASSPGQGFRVSNQPQHF.

The rearrangement uses TRBV27 and TRBJ2-3; 9 bases are a match to TRBD2. The ends lost 3 bases at V and 0 bases at J; junction bases unmatched: 1. The CDR3 totals 15 residues. CDR1 is MNHEY, CDR2 SMNVEV, per germline (reference sequence). CDR3 residues: CASSFTSGSTDTQYF. The CDR3, as DNA: TGTGCCAGCAGTTTTACTAGCGGGAGCACAGATACGCAGTATTTT.

The genes are TRBV19 and TRBJ2-2; no firm D call. Germline assignment: CDR1 LNHDA and CDR2 SQIVND (reference sequence). The CDR3 covers 12 residues. Trimming cost V 6 bases and J 6 bases, with 8 bases left between them. The CDR3, as DNA: TGTGCCAGTAGCAGATTACCCGGGGAGCTGTTTTTT. Encoded protein: CASSRLPGELFF.

The rearrangement uses TRBV5-1 and TRBJ2-2, with D perhaps matching TRBD2 (5 bases). V dropped 0 bases and J dropped 3 bases, with 12 bases sitting between them. CDR3 length: 16 residues. The germline CDR1 and CDR2 sequences are SGHRS and YFSETQ. The CDR3 DNA reads TGCGCCAGCAGCTTGGTTCCGGGGTTGTACACCGGGGAGCTGTTTTTT. This encodes CASSLVPGLYTGELFF.

The chain employs TRBV6-1 and TRBJ1-2; D remains ambiguous. Trimming stripped 7 bases from V and 4 bases from J, with 7 bases between. CDR3 length: 11 amino acids. Germline CDR1 is MNHNS and CDR2 is SASEGT. CDR3: CASKAVYGYTF. The CDR3 bases are TGTGCCAGCAAGGCGGTCTATGGCTACACCTTC.

The rearrangement joins TRBV2 to TRBJ2-3, with a weak D call TRBD2 (6 bases). Germline V gene data show CDR1 as SNHLY and CDR2 as FYNNEI. The CDR3 has 14 amino acids. Trimming took 3 bases from V and 2 from J, leaving 9 bases between them. The CDR3 protein is CASSDGLNTDTQYF. CDR3 bases: TGTGCCAGCAGTGACGGACTAAACACAGATACGCAGTATTTT.

The chain has TRBV9 and TRBJ2-7; 9 nucleotides agree with TRBD2. Germline values: CDR1 SGDLS, CDR2 YYNGEE. The CDR3 consists of 15 residues. The V and J ends lost 2 bases and 3 bases, in that order; junction bases with no gene match: 6. The CDR3 DNA reads as TGTGCCAGCAGCGTTAGCGGGAGCGTCGGCTACGAGCAGTACTTC. As protein: CASSVSGSVGYEQYF.

This chain links TRBV9 with TRBJ2-1; 10 bases fit TRBD2. Germline CDR1 is SGDLS and CDR2 is YYNGEE. CDR3 length: 17 amino acids. After removal of 5 bases from V and 5 bases from J, the junction contained 13 bases not matched to a gene. DNA for the CDR3: TGTGCCAGCAGTGTATCTCAAGCGGGAGGGCGCGACAATGAGCAGTTCTTC. This translates into CASSVSQAGGRDNEQFF. The variable domain in full, with the rest retrieved from reference TRBV9 and TRBJ2-1, is DSGVTQTPKHLITATGQRVTLRCSPRSGDLSVYWYQQSLDQGLQFLIQYYNGEERAKGNILERFSAQQFPDLHSELNLSSLELGDSALYFCASSVSQAGGRDNEQFFGPGTRLTVL.

This chain joins TRBV28 and TRBJ2-5; TRBD2 might be the D (6 bases). The CDR3 is 14 residues long. The V end lost 8 bases, the J end lost 1 base, and 14 bases lay between the germline ends. From germline, CDR1 is MDHEN and CDR2 SYDVKM. The DNA of the CDR3 is TGTGCCAGCTCCTCCGGGACTTTCCAAGAGACCCAGTACTTC. Translation: CASSSGTFQETQYF.

The CDR3 sequence: CSVEGPGERPSYNEQFF. The DNA for the CDR3 is TGCAGCGTTGAAGGCCCCGGGGAGCGGCCCTCCTACAATGAGCAGTTCTTC. V and J are TRBV29-1 and TRBJ2-1, with TRBD2 as a possible D gene (5 bases). There are 17 residues in the CDR3. V was pared by 1 base and J by 0 bases, with 16 bases between. CDR1 is SQVTM and CDR2 is ANQGSEA in the germline V gene.

CDR3: CASRGARNTIYF. For the CDR3, the DNA is TGTGCCAGCAGGGGAGCGCGAAACACCATATATTTT. V and J are TRBV2 and TRBJ1-3; D gene unclear. Trimming shortened V by 6 bases and J by 5 bases, and 8 bases separated the two germline ends. This CDR3 has 12 residues. Germline loops: CDR1 SNHLY, CDR2 FYNNEI.

V is TRBV7-9 and J is TRBJ2-7; D possibly corresponds to TRBD1 (5 bases). Trimming took 3 bases from V and 3 from J, leaving 18 bases between them. Germline V gene lookup returns CDR1 SEHNR and CDR2 FQNEAQ (reference sequence). The CDR3 contains 16 residues. The CDR3 DNA is TGTGCCAGCAGCTTTGGGGTGCCGGGCCAGGGCTACGAGCAGTACTTC. Encoded protein: CASSFGVPGQGYEQYF.

This clone was picked up one time. The J gene is TRBJ1-1, the V gene TRBV4-1, with a tentative D call TRBD1 (6 bases). V gave up 3 bases and J gave up 1 base, with 18 bases separating them. The V gene's germline CDR1 is MGHRA and CDR2 YSYEKL. This CDR3 is 17 amino acids long. CDR3 DNA sequence: TGCGCCAGCAGCCATACACAGGGCGACGACCCGAACACTGAAGCTTTCTTT. It yields the protein CASSHTQGDDPNTEAFF.

J is TRBJ2-1 and V is TRBV6-4; 7 bases align to TRBD2. Germline V gene data show CDR1 as MRHNA and CDR2 as SNTAGT. V shed 0 bases, J shed 6 bases, and the junction held 5 bases outside the gene matches. The length of the CDR3 is 15 residues. The DNA of the CDR3 is TGTGCCAGCAGTGACTCTGCGGGAGTTGTCAATGAGCAGTTCTTC. Translating it yields CASSDSAGVVNEQFF.

J is TRBJ1-6 and V is TRBV27; D unclear. There are 14 residues in the CDR3. Germline V gene lookup returns CDR1 MNHEY and CDR2 SMNVEV (reference sequence). Trimming took 10 bases from V and 4 from J, leaving 14 bases between them. CDR3 sequence: CATSGTAYNSPLHF. The CDR3 coding sequence is TGTGCCACCAGCGGCACAGCTTATAATTCACCCCTCCACTTT.

DNA of the CDR3: TGTGCCAGCAGCCGTGCCGGGACTAGCGTCGATGAGACCCAGTACTTC. As protein: CASSRAGTSVDETQYF. V usage is TRBV5-4 and J usage is TRBJ2-5; TRBD2 aligns across 10 bases. V lost 4 bases, J lost 5 bases, and 11 bases stayed unmatched. CDR1 and CDR2 (germline): SGHNT, YYREEE (reference sequence). This CDR3 comprises 16 residues.

The V gene is TRBV27, the J gene TRBJ2-1; 9 positions agree with TRBD2. The length of the CDR3 is 15 residues. The V and J ends lost 4 bases and 6 bases, in that order; junction bases with no gene match: 7. The V gene's germline CDR1 is MNHEY and CDR2 SMNVEV (reference sequence). This CDR3 reads CASSSRLADGNEQFF. Written as DNA, the CDR3 is TGTGCCAGCAGTTCGAGACTAGCGGACGGCAATGAGCAGTTCTTC.

The rearrangement uses TRBV7-9 and TRBJ1-1; D is perhaps TRBD1 (6 bases). Germline V gene sequence: CDR1 SEHNR, CDR2 FQNEAQ (reference sequence). Trimming cost V 5 bases and J 3 bases, with 10 bases left between them. CDR3 size: 13 residues. The CDR3 spells CASSANRDTEAFF. CDR3 DNA sequence: TGTGCCAGCAGCGCGAACAGGGACACTGAAGCTTTCTTT.

This clone showed up just once. V is TRBV9 and J is TRBJ1-1; no clear D. V lost 3 bases and J 2 bases, leaving 11 bases between the germline ends. The CDR3 contains 14 residues. CDR1 is SGDLS, CDR2 YYNGEE, per germline. CDR3 nucleotide sequence: TGTGCCAGCAGCGCGGCAGGACTAAACACTGAAGCTTTCTTT. This encodes CASSAAGLNTEAFF.

This clone was seen a single time. The V call is TRBV10-3, the J call TRBJ2-1; 7 nucleotides align to TRBD2. The CDR3 loop spans 15 amino acids. Germline V gene data show CDR1 as ENHRY and CDR2 as SYGVKD. Trimming removed 4 bases from V and 10 bases from J; junction bases left unmatched: 13. The CDR3 is CAISGNFGSGWEQFF. Here the CDR3 DNA reads TGTGCCATCAGTGGGAACTTTGGTAGCGGGTGGGAGCAGTTCTTC.

The chain links TRBV7-9 to TRBJ1-2; no reliable D call. The CDR3 covers 12 residues. The V gene lost 4 bases and the J gene lost 11 bases, with 14 bases spanning the gap. Looked up from germline, CDR1 is SEHNR and CDR2 is FQNEAQ (reference sequence). The CDR3 nucleotides read TGTGCCAGCAGCTCTGGAAGCGAGGAGTACACCTTC. As protein: CASSSGSEEYTF.

This chain connects TRBV25-1 to TRBJ2-7; a possible D gene is TRBD2 (6 bases). The CDR3 length is 14 residues. Looked up from germline, CDR1 is MGHDK and CDR2 is SYGVNS. Deletions cut 4 bases from V and 0 bases from J, with 10 bases between. This CDR3 reads CASSGGVPSYEQYF. Written as DNA, the CDR3 is TGTGCCAGCAGTGGGGGGGTTCCCTCCTACGAGCAGTACTTC.

The rearrangement joins TRBV4-1 to TRBJ2-7; 8 bases map to TRBD1. V was pared by 2 bases and J by 2 bases, with 5 bases of the junction left unmatched. Germline V lookup: CDR1 MGHRA, CDR2 YSYEKL. The CDR3 loop spans 15 amino acids. CDR3 region: CASSQRAGGPYEQYF. CDR3 DNA: TGCGCCAGCAGCCAACGGGCAGGGGGCCCCTACGAGCAGTACTTC.